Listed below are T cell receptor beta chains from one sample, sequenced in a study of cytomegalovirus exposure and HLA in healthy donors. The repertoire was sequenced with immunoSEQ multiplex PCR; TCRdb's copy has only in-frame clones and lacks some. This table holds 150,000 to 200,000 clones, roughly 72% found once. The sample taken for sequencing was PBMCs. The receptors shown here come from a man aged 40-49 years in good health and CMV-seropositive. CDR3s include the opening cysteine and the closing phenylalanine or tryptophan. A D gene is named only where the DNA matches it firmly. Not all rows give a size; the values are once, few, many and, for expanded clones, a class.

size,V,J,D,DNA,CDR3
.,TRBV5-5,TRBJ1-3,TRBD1,TGTGCCAGCAGCTTGGGGTCAGGACAGGGCTTCGCTGGAAACACCATATATTTT,CASSLGSGQGFAGNTIYF
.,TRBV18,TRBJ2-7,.,TGTGCCAGCTCACCCCTACCCCCCCAGGACAACTCCTACGAGCAGTACTTC,CASSPLPPQDNSYEQYF
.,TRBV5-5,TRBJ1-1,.,TGTGCCAGCAGCTTGAGCGGCTCCGAACATCTCAACACTGAAGCTTTCTTT,CASSLSGSEHLNTEAFF
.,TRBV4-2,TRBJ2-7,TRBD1,TGTGCCAGCAGCCCCCCCGGGGGACAGGCCTACGAGCAGTACTTC,CASSPPGGQAYEQYF
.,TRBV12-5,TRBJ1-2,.,TGTGCTAGTGGCACACCCCCCCCGCAGGGTGGCGATGGCTACACCTTC,CASGTPPPQGGDGYTF
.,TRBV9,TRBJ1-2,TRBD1,TGTGCCAGCAGCGGACAGGGGGCCCATGGCTACACCTTC,CASSGQGAHGYTF
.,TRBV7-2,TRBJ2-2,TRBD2,TGTGCCAGCAGCCGACCCCTAGCGGGGGGTTACCTTACGGCCGGGGAGCTGTTTTTT,CASSRPLAGGYLTAGELFF
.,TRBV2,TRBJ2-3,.,TGTGCCAGCAGACGGGCAGATACGCAGTATTTT,CASRRADTQYF
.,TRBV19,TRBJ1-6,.,TGTGCCAGTAGAACCGACAGGCCTAATTCACCCCTCCACTTT,CASRTDRPNSPLHF
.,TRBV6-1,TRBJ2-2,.,TGTGCCAGCAGTGAAGGGACTACTTTGAACACCGGGGAGCTGTTTTTT,CASSEGTTLNTGELFF
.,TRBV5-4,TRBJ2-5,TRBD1,TGTGCCAGCAGCTTTACAGGGGGCTTGGGGCAAGAGACCCAGTACTTC,CASSFTGGLGQETQYF
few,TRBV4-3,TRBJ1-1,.,TGCGCCAGCAGCCAAGATAACGCTATGAACACTGAAGCTTTCTTT,CASSQDNAMNTEAFF
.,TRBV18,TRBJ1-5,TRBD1,TGTGCCAGCTCTAAGGGGGCTGATCAGCCCCAGCATTTT,CASSKGADQPQHF
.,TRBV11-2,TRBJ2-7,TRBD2,TGTGCCAGCAGCTTACTAGCGGGGGAATACGAGCAGTACTTC,CASSLLAGEYEQYF
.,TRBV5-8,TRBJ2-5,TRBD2,TGTGCCAGCGAAGGGGGAGCGGGGGTTCGGTACCAAGAGACCCAGTACTTC,CASEGGAGVRYQETQYF
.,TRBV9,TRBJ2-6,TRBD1,TGTGCCAGCAGCGTAGCCCCCCAGGGGGCAGGGGCCAACGTCCTGACTTTC,CASSVAPQGAGANVLTF
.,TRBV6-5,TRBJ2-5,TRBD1,TGTGCCAGCAGTCAGGGGGCGCGGGAGACCCAGTACTTC,CASSQGARETQYF
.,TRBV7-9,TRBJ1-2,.,TGTGCCAGCAGCTTAGCGGTCGGGTCCTCGGGAGGCTACACCTTC,CASSLAVGSSGGYTF
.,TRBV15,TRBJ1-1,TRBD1,TGTGCCACCAGCAGAGATAACAGGGGGGACACTGAAGCTTTCTTT,CATSRDNRGDTEAFF
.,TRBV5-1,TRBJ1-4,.,TGCGCCAGCAGCCCCGGGACATTAACAACTAATGAAAAACTGTTTTTT,CASSPGTLTTNEKLFF
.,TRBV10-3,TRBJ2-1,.,TGTGCCATCAGTCCTCAGGGGGGCTCCTACAATGAGCAGTTCTTC,CAISPQGGSYNEQFF
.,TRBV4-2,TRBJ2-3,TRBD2,TGTGCCAGCAGCCAAGTTAAGCTAGCGGGGGGTAACACAGATACGCAGTATTTT,CASSQVKLAGGNTDTQYF
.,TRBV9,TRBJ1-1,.,TGTGCCAGCAGCGTAGAGGTTCGGACTACTCCCTTCTTT,CASSVEVRTTPFF
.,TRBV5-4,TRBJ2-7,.,TGTGCCAGCAGCCCGGATGGGGGGATGACGCGCGAGCAGTACTTC,CASSPDGGMTREQYF
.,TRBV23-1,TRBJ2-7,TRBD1,TGCACAGATAACGGGACAGGGGCCTCCTACGAGCAGTACTTC,CTDNGTGASYEQYF
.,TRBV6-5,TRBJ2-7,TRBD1,TGTGCCAGCAGGACGGGACAGGGAGCCTACGAGCAGTACTTC,CASRTGQGAYEQYF
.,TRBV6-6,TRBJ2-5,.,TGTGCCAGTACTACAGGTCAAGAGACCCAGTACTTC,CASTTGQETQYF
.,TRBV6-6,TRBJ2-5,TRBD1,TGTGCCAGCGTGATGGACAGGGGATGGTCAGAGACCCAGTACTTC,CASVMDRGWSETQYF
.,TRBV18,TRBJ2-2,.,TGTGCCAGTCTGGGCCCCAACACCGGGGAGCTGTTTTTT,CASLGPNTGELFF
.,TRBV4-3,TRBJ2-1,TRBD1,TGCGCCAGCAGCCAAGATGCGGGACAGGGGTGGGATGAGCAGTTCTTC,CASSQDAGQGWDEQFF
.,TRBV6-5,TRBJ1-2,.,TGTGCCAGCAGTTACTCGGGGAGGGGGTATGGCTACACCTTC,CASSYSGRGYGYTF
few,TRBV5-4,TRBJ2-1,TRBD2,TGTGCCAGCAGCCTACAGACTAGCGGGGGGGTGAATGAGCAGTTCTTC,CASSLQTSGGVNEQFF
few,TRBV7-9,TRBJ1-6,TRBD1,TGTTCCAGCAGCCCGAGGGGGGGACAGGGGGATTCACCCCTCCACTTT,CSSSPRGGQGDSPLHF
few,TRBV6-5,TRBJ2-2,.,TGTGCCGCCTGGGGTGACAGGACCACCGGGGAGCTGTTTTTT,CAAWGDRTTGELFF
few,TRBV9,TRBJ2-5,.,TGTGCCAGCATGAACAGGGTGGAGACCCAGTACTTC,CASMNRVETQYF
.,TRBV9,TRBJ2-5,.,TGTGCCAGCAGCGTAGCGGGTTTTCAAGAGACCCAGTACTTC,CASSVAGFQETQYF
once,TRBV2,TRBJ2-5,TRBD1,TGTGCCAGCACTAGGGGACAGGGTGAGACCCAGTACTTC,CASTRGQGETQYF
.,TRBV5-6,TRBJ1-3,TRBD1,TGTGCCAGCAGCCTATGGACAGGGCCCCCTGGAAACACCATATATTTT,CASSLWTGPPGNTIYF
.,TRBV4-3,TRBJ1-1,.,TGCGCCAGCAGCCCAACGACAGTCTTCACTGAAGCTTTCTTT,CASSPTTVFTEAFF
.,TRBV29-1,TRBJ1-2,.,TGCAGCGTTGCATCAGGGTATGATGGCTACACCTTC,CSVASGYDGYTF
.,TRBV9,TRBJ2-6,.,TGTGCCAGCAGCTCGACAGGCTCTGGGGCCAACGTCCTGACTTTC,CASSSTGSGANVLTF
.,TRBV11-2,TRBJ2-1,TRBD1,TGTGCCAGCAGCTTAGTCGCCGGGACAGTGAATGAGCAGTTCTTC,CASSLVAGTVNEQFF
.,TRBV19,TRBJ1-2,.,TGTGCCAGTAGTATGGGACACCTCTCCGAAGGCTACACCTTC,CASSMGHLSEGYTF
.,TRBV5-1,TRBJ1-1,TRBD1,TGCGCCAGCAGCCACCGGGACAGGGAACACCCTGAAGCTTTCTTT,CASSHRDREHPEAFF
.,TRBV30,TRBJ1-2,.,TGTGCCTGGAGTCCCGTGGGGCGGGGTGGCTACACCTTC,CAWSPVGRGGYTF
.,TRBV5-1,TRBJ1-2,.,TGCGCCAGCAGCCTCAGGGTGCAGAATGGCTACACCTTC,CASSLRVQNGYTF
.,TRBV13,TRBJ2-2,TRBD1,TGTGCCAGCAGCTTGGACAGGGCCCGTCCCGGGGAGCTGTTTTTT,CASSLDRARPGELFF
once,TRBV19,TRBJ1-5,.,TGTGCCAGTACCGCGATGGCAGGCCGCAATCAGCCCCAGCATTTT,CASTAMAGRNQPQHF
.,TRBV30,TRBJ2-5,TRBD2,TGTGCCTGCAGCGGGAAAGAGACCCAGTACTTC,CACSGKETQYF
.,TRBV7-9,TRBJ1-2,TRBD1,TGTGCCAGCAGCTTTCTGGACAGGGGGCTCGGCTACACCTTC,CASSFLDRGLGYTF
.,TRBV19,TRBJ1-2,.,TGTGCCAGTAGTACCCTTACTACTAACTATGGCTACACCTTC,CASSTLTTNYGYTF
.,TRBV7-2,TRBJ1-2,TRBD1,TGTGCCAGCAGCTTTGGGACAGGGGCCTATGGCTACACCTTC,CASSFGTGAYGYTF
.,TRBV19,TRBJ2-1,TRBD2,TGTGCCAGTAGATTGAGCGGGGGGGCCTTGGATGAGCAGTTCTTC,CASRLSGGALDEQFF
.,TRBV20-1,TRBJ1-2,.,TGCAGTGCTAACTACAGGGATGGCTACACCTTC,CSANYRDGYTF